The 4 T cell receptor beta chains below come from one sample, sequenced in a study of T cells in Graves' hyperthyroidism and ophthalmopathy. Amplified regions were TCR beta CDR3 sequences from RNA transcripts. The HTBI set primed first-round TCR CDR3 RT-PCR. In TCRdb, the multiplex PCR reads were re-called with MiXCR into one record per CDR3 protein. Among around 420,000 distinct CDR3 sequences, around 16% were seen once, and the ten largest hold roughly 8%. Source material: blood. Every receptor here comes from a woman aged 18-29 years with Graves' hyperthyroidism.

As concerns this clonotype: One junction end disagrees with the germline gene, perhaps due to a read error. The chain employs TRBV29-1 and TRBJ2-2; D possibly uses TRBD1 or TRBD2 (5 bases each). The CDR3 covers 15 residues. Germline V gene lookup returns CDR1 SQVTM and CDR2 ANQGSEA. In DNA, the CDR3 is TGCGGCGTGAGGGAAGTGGTTCAGGGCACCGGGGAGCCGTTTTTT. It codes for CGVREVVQGTGEPFF.

This clonotype was recorded at least ten times. The V and J genes are TRBV3-1 and TRBJ1-6, with 7 bases identical to TRBD1. Per germline, CDR1 LGHDT and CDR2 YNNKEL (reference sequence). V shed 3 bases, J shed 4 bases, and the junction held 6 bases outside the gene matches. The CDR3 is 16 amino acids. The DNA of the CDR3 is TGTGCCAGCAGCCACACAGGGGAGGGATATAATTCACCCCTCCACTTT. This codes for CASSHTGEGYNSPLHF.

This clonotype was observed a few times. This chain links TRBV9 with TRBJ1-2; unclear D gene. Between the trimmed V and J ends, which lost 0 bases and 8 bases, there was a span of 14 bases. Germline CDR1 SGDLS, CDR2 YYNGEE. This CDR3 contains 14 residues. CDR3 bases: TGTGCCAGCAGCGTAGGAGGTGAGGACTCGGGCTACACCTTC. This sequence encodes CASSVGGEDSGYTF.

This clonotype was observed at least ten times. J is TRBJ2-1 and V is TRBV5-1; TRBD2 matches at 11 bases. CDR3 length: 15 residues. Germline CDR1 and CDR2: SGHRS and YFSETQ. J was trimmed by 9 bases and V by 5 bases; bases with no gene match: 10. The CDR3 DNA sequence: TGCGCCAGCAGTTTGACTGGGACTAGCGGAAGTGAGCAGTTCTTC. Its protein product is CASSLTGTSGSEQFF.